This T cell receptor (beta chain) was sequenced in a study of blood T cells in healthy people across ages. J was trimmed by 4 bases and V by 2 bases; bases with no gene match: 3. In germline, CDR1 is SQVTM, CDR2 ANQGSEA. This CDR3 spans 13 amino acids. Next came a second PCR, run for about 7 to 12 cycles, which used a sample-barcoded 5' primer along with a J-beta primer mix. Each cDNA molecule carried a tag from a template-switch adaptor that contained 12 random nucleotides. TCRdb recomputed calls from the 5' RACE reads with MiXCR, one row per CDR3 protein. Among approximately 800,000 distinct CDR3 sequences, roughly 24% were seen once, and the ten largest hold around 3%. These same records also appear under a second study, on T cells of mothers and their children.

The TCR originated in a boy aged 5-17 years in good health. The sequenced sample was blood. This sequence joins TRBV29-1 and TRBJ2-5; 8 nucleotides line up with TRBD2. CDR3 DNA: TGCAGCGTTGAACGGGGGGGGACAGAGACCCAGTACTTC. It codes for CSVERGGTETQYF.